This T cell receptor (beta chain) was identified in a study of blood T cells in healthy people across ages. Points from the study as a whole: With donor CMV status unknown, expanded clonotype changes were possibly confounded.

Trimming left V 3 bases short and J 3 bases short, with 11 bases between. In germline, CDR1 is SQVTM, CDR2 ANQGSEA. The CDR3 runs to 13 residues. Primed by a sample-barcoded 5' primer and a J-beta primer mix, a second PCR proceeded for about 7 to 11 cycles. TCRdb analysed the 5' RACE reads with MiXCR anew, one entry per CDR3 protein. Of some 890,000 distinct CDR3 sequences in the sample, about 29% are singletons; the top ten hold roughly a tenth. Ten or more counts support this clonotype. The antigen is not known. This same sample was also taken into another study, of T cells of mothers and their children.

The clonotype originates from a woman aged 40-49 years in good health. The chain joins TRBV29-1 to TRBJ1-1, with D perhaps matching TRBD1 (5 bases). Sequenced sample: blood. CDR3 nucleotide sequence: TGCAGCGTTGACCAGGGCGTCTACACTGAAGCTTTCTTT. Protein: CSVDQGVYTEAFF.